These T cell receptor beta chains were read from a single sample in a study of control samples from healthy donors and cancer patients. The data were produced by immunoSEQ multiplex PCR, yet TCRdb's version contains in-frame clones alone and is incomplete. The sample includes about 120,000 clones, roughly nine tenths of them seen just once. The source material was blood. All receptors come from a man aged 50 or older in good health. The CDR3 runs from the conserved cysteine through the conserved F or W. The order of the fields is D gene, V gene, clone size, J gene, CDR3 protein, CDR3 DNA. A D gene is named only where the DNA matches it firmly. Clone sizes are given selectively: once, few, many, or a class where the clone is expanded.

TRBD2	TRBV10-2	NA	TRBJ2-5	CASSRLASETQYF	TGCGCCAGCAGTCGACTAGCGAGCGAGACCCAGTACTTC
NA	TRBV4-1	once	TRBJ1-4	CASKGEKLFF	TGCGCCAGCAAAGGGGAAAAACTGTTTTTT
TRBD2	TRBV19	NA	TRBJ2-1	CASSIGLANEQFF	TGTGCCAGTAGTATCGGACTAGCTAATGAGCAGTTCTTC
TRBD1	TRBV5-1	NA	TRBJ1-1	CASSRGTGGPGTEAFF	TGCGCCAGCAGCCGAGGGACAGGGGGCCCAGGAACTGAAGCTTTCTTT
NA	TRBV10-3	NA	TRBJ2-1	CAISESNNEQFF	TGTGCCATCAGTGAAAGTAACAATGAGCAGTTCTTC
NA	TRBV5-6	NA	TRBJ1-3	CASSLVGVGNTIYF	TGTGCCAGCAGCTTGGTCGGGGTCGGAAACACCATATATTTT
NA	TRBV7-6	NA	TRBJ1-1	CASSLGPGPRNTEAFF	TGTGCCAGCAGCTTAGGGCCGGGACCCCGGAACACTGAAGCTTTCTTT
NA	TRBV6-6	NA	TRBJ1-5	CASRPYRDDQPQHF	TGTGCCAGCAGACCTTACAGGGACGATCAGCCCCAGCATTTT
TRBD1	TRBV27	NA	TRBJ1-5	CASRQQGAAQPQHF	TGTGCCAGCAGGCAACAGGGGGCGGCTCAGCCCCAGCATTTT
TRBD1	TRBV18	NA	TRBJ2-7	CASSPQGQVGYEQYF	TGTGCCAGCTCACCACAGGGACAGGTTGGGTACGAGCAGTACTTC
TRBD1	TRBV30	NA	TRBJ1-1	CAWSGFSKDRANTEAFF	TGTGCCTGGAGTGGCTTTAGTAAGGACAGGGCTAACACTGAAGCTTTCTTT
TRBD2	TRBV5-1	NA	TRBJ2-3	CASSLDLAGPDTQYF	TGCGCCAGCAGCTTGGACCTAGCGGGGCCAGATACGCAGTATTTT
NA	TRBV7-2	NA	TRBJ2-7	CASSLTDSYEQYF	TGTGCCAGCAGCTTGACGGACAGCTACGAGCAGTACTTC
NA	TRBV9	NA	TRBJ1-4	CASSPTYPTNEKLFF	TGTGCCAGCAGCCCCACATACCCAACTAATGAAAAACTGTTTTTT
NA	TRBV6-2/TRBV6-3	once	TRBJ2-2	CASSFQGKRNTGELFF	TGTGCCAGCAGTTTCCAGGGGAAAAGGAACACCGGGGAGCTGTTTTTT
TRBD2	TRBV27	NA	TRBJ2-3	CASSLGLAASTDTQYF	TGTGCCAGCAGTCTGGGACTAGCGGCTAGCACAGATACGCAGTATTTT
NA	TRBV5-1	NA	TRBJ2-1	CASSLGPAGTGNEQFF	TGCGCCAGCAGCTTGGGGCCCGCCGGGACGGGCAATGAGCAGTTCTTC
NA	TRBV12-2	once	TRBJ1-4	CASRLGGTGNEKLFF	TGTGCAAGTCGCTTGGGGGGAACGGGTAATGAAAAACTGTTTTTT
TRBD1	TRBV4-1	NA	TRBJ1-2	CASSQVNTGGYAYGYTF	TGCGCCAGCAGCCAGGTTAATACAGGGGGTTACGCCTATGGCTACACCTTC
NA	TRBV20-1	NA	TRBJ1-2	CSASSDIRIYGYTF	TGCAGTGCTAGTTCCGATATTAGGATCTATGGCTACACCTTC
TRBD1	TRBV7-6	NA	TRBJ2-2	CASSSGTGQGGELFF	TGTGCCAGCAGCTCCGGGACAGGGCAGGGCGGGGAGCTGTTTTTT
NA	TRBV29-1	NA	TRBJ1-2	CSVEDEGGRGHYRNYGYTF	TGCAGCGTTGAAGATGAGGGTGGCAGGGGCCACTACCGAAACTATGGCTACACCTTC
NA	TRBV20-1	NA	TRBJ2-3	CSAPRGDTQYF	TGCAGTGCCCCCCGAGGAGATACGCAGTATTTT
TRBD1	TRBV6-6	NA	TRBJ1-2	CASSPPGQVNTF	TGTGCCAGCAGCCCCCCGGGACAGGTTAACACCTTC
NA	TRBV4-3	NA	TRBJ2-3	CASSQEGGRVTDTQYF	TGCGCCAGCAGCCAAGAGGGAGGTAGGGTCACAGATACGCAGTATTTT
NA	TRBV25-1	NA	TRBJ1-2	CASSEYSSVLYGYTF	TGTGCCAGCAGTGAATATTCGAGTGTCCTTTATGGCTACACCTTC
NA	TRBV4-2	NA	TRBJ1-1	CASSQDMGGNTEAFF	TGTGCCAGCAGCCAAGACATGGGGGGGAACACTGAAGCTTTCTTT
NA	TRBV6-6	NA	TRBJ1-4	CASSYGVNEKLFF	TGTGCCAGCAGTTACGGGGTTAATGAAAAACTGTTTTTT
NA	TRBV2	NA	TRBJ1-5	CASSAQGTGNQPQHF	TGTGCCAGCAGTGCACAGGGTACGGGCAATCAGCCCCAGCATTTT
TRBD1	TRBV6-6	NA	TRBJ1-1	CASSLVRQGNTEAFF	TGTGCCAGCAGTTTGGTCCGACAGGGGAATACTGAAGCTTTCTTT
NA	TRBV29-1	NA	TRBJ2-3	CSVEPGTDTQYF	TGCAGCGTTGAACCGGGCACAGATACGCAGTATTTT
NA	TRBV9	NA	TRBJ2-5	CASSVGQGQETQYF	TGTGCCAGCAGCGTAGGGCAGGGTCAAGAGACCCAGTACTTC
NA	TRBV30	NA	TRBJ1-6	CAWSVGGGAYNSPLHF	TGTGCCTGGAGTGTAGGCGGGGGGGCCTATAATTCACCCCTCCACTTT
NA	TRBV6-5	NA	TRBJ2-7	CASSYSAYEQYF	TGTGCCAGCAGTTACTCAGCCTACGAGCAGTACTTC
TRBD1	TRBV29-1	NA	TRBJ1-2	CSVEGQGVYGYTF	TGCAGCGTTGAGGGACAGGGGGTCTATGGCTACACCTTC
NA	TRBV12-5	once	TRBJ1-5	CASGLASQPQHF	TGTGCTAGTGGTTTGGCCTCTCAGCCCCAGCATTTT
NA	TRBV27	NA	TRBJ1-1	CASSPRIGGEHTEAFF	TGTGCCAGCAGTCCCCGGATAGGGGGTGAGCACACTGAAGCTTTCTTT
TRBD1	TRBV3-1/TRBV3-2	NA	TRBJ1-4	CASSHPGQGNEKLFF	TGTGCCAGCAGCCACCCGGGACAGGGTAATGAAAAACTGTTTTTT
NA	TRBV6-5	NA	TRBJ1-2	CASTPSGRNYGYTF	TGTGCCAGCACCCCTAGCGGAAGAAACTATGGCTACACCTTC
TRBD1	TRBV5-6	NA	TRBJ1-4	CASSSGGIAEKLFF	TGTGCCAGCAGCTCAGGGGGCATTGCTGAAAAACTGTTTTTT
TRBD1	TRBV7-6	few	TRBJ1-4	CASSLSAGTGNEKLFF	TGTGCCAGCAGCCTAAGCGCCGGGACAGGAAATGAAAAACTGTTTTTT
TRBD2	TRBV6-2/TRBV6-3	NA	TRBJ2-5	CASSYLRGRGRLQETQYF	TGTGCCAGCAGTTACCTCCGAGGGAGGGGTCGCCTCCAAGAGACCCAGTACTTC
TRBD1	TRBV27	NA	TRBJ2-7	CASLGQGYEQYF	TGTGCCAGCCTGGGACAGGGGTACGAGCAGTACTTC
NA	TRBV19	NA	TRBJ1-5	CASSIGKDRPNQPQHF	TGTGCCAGTAGTATAGGGAAGGACAGACCGAATCAGCCCCAGCATTTT
TRBD1	TRBV20-1	few	TRBJ2-7	CSASIGQGADYEQYF	TGCAGTGCTAGTATAGGACAGGGGGCAGATTACGAGCAGTACTTC
NA	TRBV6-1	NA	TRBJ1-3	CASSEDWSSGNTIYF	TGTGCCAGCAGTGAAGACTGGAGCTCTGGAAACACCATATATTTT
TRBD1	TRBV6-5	NA	TRBJ1-1	CASSYTRGMNTEAFF	TGTGCCAGCAGTTACACCAGGGGGATGAACACTGAAGCTTTCTTT
NA	TRBV10-3	NA	TRBJ2-7	CAISANPGPNEQYF	TGTGCCATCAGTGCCAATCCGGGACCCAACGAGCAGTACTTC
TRBD2	TRBV6-2/TRBV6-3	NA	TRBJ2-7	CASSVAGGDNDEQYF	TGTGCCAGCAGTGTGGCGGGGGGCGATAACGACGAGCAGTACTTC
TRBD2	TRBV6-5	NA	TRBJ2-5	CASSWTLAGLQETQYF	TGTGCCAGCAGTTGGACCCTAGCGGGTTTACAAGAGACCCAGTACTTC